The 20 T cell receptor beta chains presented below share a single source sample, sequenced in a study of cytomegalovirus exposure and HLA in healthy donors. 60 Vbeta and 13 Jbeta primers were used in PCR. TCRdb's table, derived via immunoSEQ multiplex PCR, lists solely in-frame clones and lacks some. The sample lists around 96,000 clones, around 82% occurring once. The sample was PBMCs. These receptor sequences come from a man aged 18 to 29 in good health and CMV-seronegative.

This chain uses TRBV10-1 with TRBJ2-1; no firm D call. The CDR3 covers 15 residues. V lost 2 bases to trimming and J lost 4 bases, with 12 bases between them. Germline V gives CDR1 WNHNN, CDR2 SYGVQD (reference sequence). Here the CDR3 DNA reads TGCGCCAGCAGTGAGGTGGCAGAGACTTACAATGAGCAGTTCTTC. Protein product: CASSEVAETYNEQFF.

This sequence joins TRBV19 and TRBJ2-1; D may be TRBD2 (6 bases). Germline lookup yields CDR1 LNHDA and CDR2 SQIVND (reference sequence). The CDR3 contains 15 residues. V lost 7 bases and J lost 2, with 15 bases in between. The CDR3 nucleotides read TGTGCCAGTAAGGGGCTAGCGACACCCTACAATGAGCAGTTCTTC. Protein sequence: CASKGLATPYNEQFF.

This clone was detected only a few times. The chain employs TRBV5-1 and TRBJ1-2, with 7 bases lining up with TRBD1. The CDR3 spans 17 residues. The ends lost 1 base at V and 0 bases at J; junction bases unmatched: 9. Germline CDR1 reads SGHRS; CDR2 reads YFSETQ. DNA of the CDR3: TGCGCCAGCAGCTTGATGGGACAGCTCTCCGCTAACTATGGCTACACCTTC. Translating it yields CASSLMGQLSANYGYTF.

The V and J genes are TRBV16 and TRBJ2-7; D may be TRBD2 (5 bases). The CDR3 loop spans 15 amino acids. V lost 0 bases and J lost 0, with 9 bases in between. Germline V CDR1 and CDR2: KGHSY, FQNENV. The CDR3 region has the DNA TGTGCCAGCAGCCAATCCCTAGGGAGCTCCTACGAGCAGTACTTC. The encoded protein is CASSQSLGSSYEQYF. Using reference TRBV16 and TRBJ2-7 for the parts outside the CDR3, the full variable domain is GEEVAQTPKHLVRGEGQKAKLYCAPIKGHSYVFWYQQVLKNEFKFLISFQNENVFDETGMPKERFSAKCLPNSPCSLEIQATKLEDSAVYFCASSQSLGSSYEQYFGPGTRLTVT.

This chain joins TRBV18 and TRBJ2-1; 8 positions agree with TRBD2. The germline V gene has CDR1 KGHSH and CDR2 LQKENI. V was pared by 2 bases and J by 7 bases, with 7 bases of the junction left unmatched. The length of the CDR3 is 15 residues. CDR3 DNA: TGTGCCAGCTCACCATACGTTCGGGGGGGTAATGAGCAGTTCTTC. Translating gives CASSPYVRGGNEQFF.

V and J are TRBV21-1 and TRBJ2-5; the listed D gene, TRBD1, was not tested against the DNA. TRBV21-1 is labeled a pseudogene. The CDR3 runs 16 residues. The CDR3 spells CASSKSGTGVWETQYF. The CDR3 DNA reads TGTGCCAGCAGCAAATCGGGGACAGGAGTCTGGGAGACCCAGTACTTC.

The CDR3 is CASRGLAGGTGELFF. In DNA, the CDR3 is TGTGCCAGCAGGGGGCTTGCGGGGGGCACCGGGGAGCTGTTTTTT. The rearrangement joins TRBV2 to TRBJ2-2; 8 bases map to TRBD2. Germline CDR1 is SNHLY and CDR2 is FYNNEI. J was trimmed by 4 bases and V by 6 bases; bases with no gene match: 7. The CDR3 covers 15 residues.

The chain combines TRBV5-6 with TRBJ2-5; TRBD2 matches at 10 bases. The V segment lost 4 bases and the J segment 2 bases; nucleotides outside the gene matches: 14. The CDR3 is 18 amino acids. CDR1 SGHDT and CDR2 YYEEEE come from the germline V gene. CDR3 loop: CASSTAGGRIPPQETQYF. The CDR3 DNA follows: TGTGCCAGCAGCACAGCGGGGGGGCGGATCCCCCCACAAGAGACCCAGTACTTC.

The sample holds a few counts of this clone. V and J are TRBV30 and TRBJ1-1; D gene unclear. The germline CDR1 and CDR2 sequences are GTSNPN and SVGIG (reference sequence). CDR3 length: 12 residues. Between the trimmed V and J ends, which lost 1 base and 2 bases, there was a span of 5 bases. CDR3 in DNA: TGTGCCTGGAGTGGGGCAAACACTGAAGCTTTCTTT. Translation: CAWSGANTEAFF. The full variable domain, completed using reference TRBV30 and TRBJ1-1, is SQTIHQWPATLVQPVGSPLSLECTVEGTSNPNLYWYRQAAGRGLQLLFYSVGIGQISSEVPQNLSASRPQDRQFILSSKKLLLSDSGFYLCAWSGANTEAFFGQGTRLTVV.

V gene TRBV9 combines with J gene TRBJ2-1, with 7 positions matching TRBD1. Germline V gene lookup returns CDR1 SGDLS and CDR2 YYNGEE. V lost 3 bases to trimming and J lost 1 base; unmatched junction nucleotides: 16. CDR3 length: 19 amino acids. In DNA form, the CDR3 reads TGTGCCAGCAGCGGGCATCCGGGACAGCCCTTAAGATCCTACAATGAGCAGTTCTTC. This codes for CASSGHPGQPLRSYNEQFF.

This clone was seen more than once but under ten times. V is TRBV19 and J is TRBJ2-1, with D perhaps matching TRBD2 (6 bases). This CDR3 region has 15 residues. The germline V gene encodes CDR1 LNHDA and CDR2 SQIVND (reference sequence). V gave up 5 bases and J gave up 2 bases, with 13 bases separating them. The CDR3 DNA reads TGTGCCAGTAGTCCGGAGGGGTTCACCTACAATGAGCAGTTCTTC. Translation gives CASSPEGFTYNEQFF.

The CDR3 reads CASSFGGTAQYF. The CDR3 DNA follows: TGCGCCAGCAGCTTCGGCGGGACCGCTCAGTACTTC. This sequence joins TRBV5-1 and TRBJ2-4; possibly TRBD2 for D (6 bases). Per germline, CDR1 SGHRS and CDR2 YFSETQ. Between the trimmed V and J ends, which lost 2 bases and 12 bases, there was a span of 12 bases. This CDR3 is built from 12 residues.

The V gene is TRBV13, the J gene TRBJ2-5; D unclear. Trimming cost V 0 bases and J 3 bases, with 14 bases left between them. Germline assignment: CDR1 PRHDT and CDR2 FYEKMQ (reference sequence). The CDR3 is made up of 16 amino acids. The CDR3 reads CASSLGQPIFKETQYF. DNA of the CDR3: TGTGCCAGCAGCTTAGGACAGCCAATTTTTAAAGAGACCCAGTACTTC.

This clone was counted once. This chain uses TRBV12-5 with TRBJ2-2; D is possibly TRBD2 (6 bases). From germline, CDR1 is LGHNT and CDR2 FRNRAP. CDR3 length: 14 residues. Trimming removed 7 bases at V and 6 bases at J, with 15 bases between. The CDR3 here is CASARGGVAGELFF. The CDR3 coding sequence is TGTGCTAGTGCCCGAGGCGGGGTGGCCGGGGAGCTGTTTTTT.

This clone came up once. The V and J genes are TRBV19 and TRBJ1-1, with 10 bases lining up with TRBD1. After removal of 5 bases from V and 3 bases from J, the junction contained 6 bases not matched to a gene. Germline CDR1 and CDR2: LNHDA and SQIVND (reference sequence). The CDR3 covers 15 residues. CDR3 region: CASSGDRGLHTEAFF. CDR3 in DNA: TGTGCCAGTAGTGGGGACAGGGGCCTTCACACTGAAGCTTTCTTT.

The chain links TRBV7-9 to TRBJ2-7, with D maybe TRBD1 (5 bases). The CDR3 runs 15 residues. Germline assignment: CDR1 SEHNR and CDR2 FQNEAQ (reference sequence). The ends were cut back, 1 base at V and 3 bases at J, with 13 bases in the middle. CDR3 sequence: CASSLETENFYEQYF. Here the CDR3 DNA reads TGTGCCAGCAGCTTAGAGACAGAAAACTTCTACGAGCAGTACTTC.

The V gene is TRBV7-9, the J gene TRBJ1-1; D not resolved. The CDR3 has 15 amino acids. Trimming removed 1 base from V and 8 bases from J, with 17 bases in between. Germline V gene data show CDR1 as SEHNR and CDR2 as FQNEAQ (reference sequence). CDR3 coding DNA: TGTGCCAGCAGCTTAGTACTGGCGGGTCGAGGCGAAGCTTTCTTT. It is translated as CASSLVLAGRGEAFF.

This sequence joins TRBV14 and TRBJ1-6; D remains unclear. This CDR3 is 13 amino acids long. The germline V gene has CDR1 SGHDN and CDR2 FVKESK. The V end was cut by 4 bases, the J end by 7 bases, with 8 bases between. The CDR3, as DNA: TGTGCCAGCAGCCTGGAGAGGAATTCACCCCTCCACTTT. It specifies CASSLERNSPLHF.

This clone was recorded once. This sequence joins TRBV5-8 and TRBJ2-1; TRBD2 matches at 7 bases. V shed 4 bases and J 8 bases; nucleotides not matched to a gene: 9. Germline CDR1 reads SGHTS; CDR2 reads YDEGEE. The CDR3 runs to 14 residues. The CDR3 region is CASSQESGADEQFF. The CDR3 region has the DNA TGTGCCAGCAGCCAAGAAAGCGGGGCGGATGAGCAGTTCTTC.

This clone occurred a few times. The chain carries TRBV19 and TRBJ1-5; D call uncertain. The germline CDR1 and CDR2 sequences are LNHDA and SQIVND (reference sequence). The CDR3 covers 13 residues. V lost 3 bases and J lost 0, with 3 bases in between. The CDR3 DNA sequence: TGTGCCAGTAGTATCTCTAGCAATCAGCCCCAGCATTTT. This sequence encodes CASSISSNQPQHF.